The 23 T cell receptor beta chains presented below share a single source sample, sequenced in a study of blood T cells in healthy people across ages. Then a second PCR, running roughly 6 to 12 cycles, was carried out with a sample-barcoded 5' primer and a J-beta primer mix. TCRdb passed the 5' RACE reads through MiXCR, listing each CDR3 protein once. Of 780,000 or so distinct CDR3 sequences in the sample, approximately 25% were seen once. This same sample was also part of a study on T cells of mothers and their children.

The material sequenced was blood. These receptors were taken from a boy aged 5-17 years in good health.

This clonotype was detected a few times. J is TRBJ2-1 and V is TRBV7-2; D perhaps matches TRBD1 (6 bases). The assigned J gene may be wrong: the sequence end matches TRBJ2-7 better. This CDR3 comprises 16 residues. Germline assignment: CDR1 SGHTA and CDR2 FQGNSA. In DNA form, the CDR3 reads TGTGCCAGCAGCTTAGATTCAGGGGAACACTCCTACGAGCAGTACTTC. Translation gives CASSLDSGEHSYEQYF.

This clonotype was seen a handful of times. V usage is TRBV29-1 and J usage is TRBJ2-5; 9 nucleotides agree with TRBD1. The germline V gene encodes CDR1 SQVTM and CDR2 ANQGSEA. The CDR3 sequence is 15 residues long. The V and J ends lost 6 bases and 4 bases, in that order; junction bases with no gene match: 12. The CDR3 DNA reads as TGCAGCGTGACGAAGGGACAGGGTGAGGGAGAGACCCAGTACTTC. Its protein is CSVTKGQGEGETQYF.

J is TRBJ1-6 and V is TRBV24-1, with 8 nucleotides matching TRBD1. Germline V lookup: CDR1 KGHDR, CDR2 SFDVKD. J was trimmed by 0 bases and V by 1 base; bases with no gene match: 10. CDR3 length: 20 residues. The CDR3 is CATSDFPGQVGYSYNSPLHF. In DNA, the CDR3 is TGTGCCACCAGTGATTTCCCGGGACAGGTGGGGTACTCCTATAATTCACCCCTCCACTTT.

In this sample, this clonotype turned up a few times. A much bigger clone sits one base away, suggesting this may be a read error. CDR3 in amino acids: CASSQRGTQYF. Here the CDR3 DNA reads TGTGCCAGCAGTCAACGGGGGACCCAGTACTTC. This sequence joins TRBV7-9 and TRBJ2-5; a weak D match, TRBD2 (5 bases). CDR3 size: 11 residues. Germline-derived CDR1 and CDR2 are SEHNR and FQNEAQ (reference sequence). V gave up 6 bases and J gave up 7 bases, with 9 bases separating them.

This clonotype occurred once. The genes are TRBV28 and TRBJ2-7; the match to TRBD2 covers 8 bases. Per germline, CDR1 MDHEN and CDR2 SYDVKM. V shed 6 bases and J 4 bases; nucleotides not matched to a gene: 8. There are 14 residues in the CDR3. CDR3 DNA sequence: TGTGCCAGCAGCCGGGGGGGGAATGTGTACGAGCAGTACTTC. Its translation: CASSRGGNVYEQYF.

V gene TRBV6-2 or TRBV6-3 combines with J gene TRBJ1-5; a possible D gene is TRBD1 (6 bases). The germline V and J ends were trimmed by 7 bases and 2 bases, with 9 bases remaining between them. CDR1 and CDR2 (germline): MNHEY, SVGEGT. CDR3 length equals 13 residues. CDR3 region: CASTHRGNQPQHF. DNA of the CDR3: TGTGCCAGCACCCACAGGGGCAATCAGCCCCAGCATTTT.

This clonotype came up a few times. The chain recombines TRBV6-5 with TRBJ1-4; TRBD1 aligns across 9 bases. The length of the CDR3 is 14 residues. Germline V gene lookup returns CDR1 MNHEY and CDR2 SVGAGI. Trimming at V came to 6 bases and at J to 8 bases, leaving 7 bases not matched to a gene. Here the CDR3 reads CASSQTGGDEKLFF. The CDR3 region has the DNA TGTGCCAGCAGCCAGACAGGGGGGGACGAAAAACTGTTTTTT.

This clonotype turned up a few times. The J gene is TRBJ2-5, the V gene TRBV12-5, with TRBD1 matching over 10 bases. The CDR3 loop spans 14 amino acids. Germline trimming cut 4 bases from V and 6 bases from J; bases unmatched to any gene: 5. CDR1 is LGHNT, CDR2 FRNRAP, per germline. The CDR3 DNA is TGTGCTAGTGGTTCCGACAGGGGGCCGAAGACCCAGTACTTC. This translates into CASGSDRGPKTQYF.

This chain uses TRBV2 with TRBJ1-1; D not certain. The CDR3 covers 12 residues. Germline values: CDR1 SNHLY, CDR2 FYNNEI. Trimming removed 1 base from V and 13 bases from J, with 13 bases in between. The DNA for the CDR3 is TGTGCCAGCAGTGAAGGGACTACTCTTGGTTTCTTT. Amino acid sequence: CASSEGTTLGFF.

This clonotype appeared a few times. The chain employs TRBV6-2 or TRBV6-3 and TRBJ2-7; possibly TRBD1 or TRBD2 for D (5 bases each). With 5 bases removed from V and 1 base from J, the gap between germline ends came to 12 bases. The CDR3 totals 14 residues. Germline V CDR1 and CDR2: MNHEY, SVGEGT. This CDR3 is CASSRGDESYEQYF. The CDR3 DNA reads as TGTGCCAGCAGTCGGGGCGATGAATCCTACGAGCAGTACTTC.

The CDR3 loop is CASSLRGTGVYEQYF. As DNA, the CDR3 is TGTGCCAGCAGCCTTCGCGGGACAGGGGTTTACGAGCAGTACTTC. This sequence joins TRBV9 and TRBJ2-7; 10 positions match TRBD1. The CDR3 is made up of 15 amino acids. Trimming at V came to 4 bases and at J to 4 bases, leaving 8 bases not matched to a gene. CDR1 and CDR2 (germline): SGDLS, YYNGEE.

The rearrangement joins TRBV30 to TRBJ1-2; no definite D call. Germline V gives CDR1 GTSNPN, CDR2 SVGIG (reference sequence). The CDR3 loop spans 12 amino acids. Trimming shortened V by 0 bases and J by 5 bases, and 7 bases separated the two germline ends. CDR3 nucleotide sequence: TGTGCCTGGAGTGTAACGGGGTATGGCTACACCTTC. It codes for CAWSVTGYGYTF.

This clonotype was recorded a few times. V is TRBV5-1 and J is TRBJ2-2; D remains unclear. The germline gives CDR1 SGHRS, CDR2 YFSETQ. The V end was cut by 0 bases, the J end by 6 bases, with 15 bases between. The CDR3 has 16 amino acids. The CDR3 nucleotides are TGCGCCAGCAGCTTGGATTGGGGAAGAAGTTCCGGGGAGCTGTTTTTT. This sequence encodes CASSLDWGRSSGELFF.

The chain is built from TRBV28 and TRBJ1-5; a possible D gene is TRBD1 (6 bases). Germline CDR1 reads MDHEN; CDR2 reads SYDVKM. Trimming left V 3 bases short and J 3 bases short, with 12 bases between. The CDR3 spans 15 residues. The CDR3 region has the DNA TGTGCCAGCAGTTTCTTGCGGGGGGCCAATCAGCCCCAGCATTTT. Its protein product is CASSFLRGANQPQHF.

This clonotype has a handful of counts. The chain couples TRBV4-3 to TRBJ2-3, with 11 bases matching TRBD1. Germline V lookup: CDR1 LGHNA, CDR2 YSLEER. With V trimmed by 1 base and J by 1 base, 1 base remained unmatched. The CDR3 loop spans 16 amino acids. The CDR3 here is CASSQGDRGGTDTQYF. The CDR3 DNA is TGCGCCAGCAGCCAAGGGGACAGGGGGGGCACAGATACGCAGTATTTT.

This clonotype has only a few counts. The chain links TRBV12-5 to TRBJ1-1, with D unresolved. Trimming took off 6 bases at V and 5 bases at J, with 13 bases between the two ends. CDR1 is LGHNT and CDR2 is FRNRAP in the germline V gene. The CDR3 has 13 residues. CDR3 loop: CASGIIVGTEAFF. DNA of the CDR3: TGTGCTAGTGGAATCATCGTTGGTACTGAAGCTTTCTTT.

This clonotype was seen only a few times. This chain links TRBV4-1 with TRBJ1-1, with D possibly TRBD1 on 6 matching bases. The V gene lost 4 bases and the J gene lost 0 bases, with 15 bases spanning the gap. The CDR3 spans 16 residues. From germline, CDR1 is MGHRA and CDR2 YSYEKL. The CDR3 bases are TGCGCCAGCAGCCGAAAATACAGGGATATGAACACTGAAGCTTTCTTT. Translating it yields CASSRKYRDMNTEAFF.

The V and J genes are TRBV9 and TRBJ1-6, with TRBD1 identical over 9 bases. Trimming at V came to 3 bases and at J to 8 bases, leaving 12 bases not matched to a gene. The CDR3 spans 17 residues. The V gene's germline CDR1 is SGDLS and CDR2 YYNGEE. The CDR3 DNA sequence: TGTGCCAGCAGCGCTCGACAGGGGGTAGTAGGGGATTCACCCCTCCACTTT. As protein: CASSARQGVVGDSPLHF.

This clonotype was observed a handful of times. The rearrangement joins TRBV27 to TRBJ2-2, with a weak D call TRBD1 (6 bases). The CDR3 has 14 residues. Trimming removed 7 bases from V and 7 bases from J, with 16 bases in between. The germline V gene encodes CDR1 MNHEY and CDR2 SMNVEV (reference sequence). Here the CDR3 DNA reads TGTGCCAGCACCAGATCAGGGGCGGGCGGGGAGCTGTTTTTT. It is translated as CASTRSGAGGELFF.

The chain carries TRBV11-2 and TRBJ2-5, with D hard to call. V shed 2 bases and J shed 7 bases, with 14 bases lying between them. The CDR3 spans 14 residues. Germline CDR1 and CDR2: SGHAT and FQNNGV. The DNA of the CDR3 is TGTGCCAGCAGCTTATTTAGGGTCTCGTCGACCCAGTACTTC. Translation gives CASSLFRVSSTQYF. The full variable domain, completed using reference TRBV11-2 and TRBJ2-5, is EAGVAQSPRYKIIEKRQSVAFWCNPISGHATLYWYQQILGQGPKLLIQFQNNGVVDDSQLPKDRFSAERLKGVDSTLKIQPAKLEDSAVYLCASSLFRVSSTQYFGPGTRLLVL.

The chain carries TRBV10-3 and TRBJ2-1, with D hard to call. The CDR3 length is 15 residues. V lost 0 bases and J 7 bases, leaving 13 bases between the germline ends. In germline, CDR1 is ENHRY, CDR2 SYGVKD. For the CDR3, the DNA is TGTGCCATCAGTGAGTCGAATGTCGGTTTGAATGAGCAGTTCTTC. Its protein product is CAISESNVGLNEQFF.

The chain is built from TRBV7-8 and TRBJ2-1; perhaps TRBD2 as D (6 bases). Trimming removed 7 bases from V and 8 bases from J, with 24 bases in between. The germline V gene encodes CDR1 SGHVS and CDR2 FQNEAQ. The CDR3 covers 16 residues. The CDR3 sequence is CASMVAGRPKGDEQFF. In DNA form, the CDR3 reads TGTGCCAGCATGGTTGCGGGACGCCCCAAAGGGGATGAGCAGTTCTTC.

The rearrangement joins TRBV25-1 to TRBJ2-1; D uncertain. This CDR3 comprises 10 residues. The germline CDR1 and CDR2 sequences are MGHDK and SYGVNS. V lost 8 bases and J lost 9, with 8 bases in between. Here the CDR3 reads CASFAGEQFF. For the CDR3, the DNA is TGTGCCAGCTTTGCCGGTGAGCAGTTCTTC.